These T cell receptor beta chains were read from a single sample in a study of identical twins. TCRdb reanalysed the 5' RACE reads using MiXCR and keeps one entry per CDR3 protein. The table records about 190,000 distinct CDR3 sequences, around 15% of them present only once. The same sample was also studied in work on T cells expressing NK-cell markers.

The sequencing sample was made of CD8+ T cells sorted from blood. The receptors come from a woman younger than 30 in good health. Both conserved end residues are part of each CDR3. Each record gives: CDR3 DNA, CDR3 protein, J gene, clone size, V gene, D gene. The D gene is left open where the match is weak. Size is stated for part of the rows, as once, few or many counts, or as a class when the clone is expanded.

CDR3nt: TGTGCCAGCAGCCCGGGACGGTCTGGGGCCAACGTCCTGACTTTC; CDR3aa: CASSPGRSGANVLTF; j_gene: TRBJ2-6; abundance: -; v_gene: TRBV5-6; d_gene: -
CDR3nt: TGTGCCACCAGCAGAGCAGGGGGCACTGAAGCTTTCTTT; CDR3aa: CATSRAGGTEAFF; j_gene: TRBJ1-1; abundance: -; v_gene: TRBV15; d_gene: TRBD1
CDR3nt: TGTGCCAGCAGTTACGGAGGGTCGCGCCTTGAGCAGTTCTTC; CDR3aa: CASSYGGSRLEQFF; j_gene: TRBJ2-1; abundance: -; v_gene: TRBV6-5; d_gene: -
CDR3nt: TGTGCCAGCAGCTTGTTTGACAGCACCCACGAGCAGTACTTC; CDR3aa: CASSLFDSTHEQYF; j_gene: TRBJ2-7; abundance: -; v_gene: TRBV5-5; d_gene: -
CDR3nt: TGTGCCAGCAGTTACTCTCTCGGGGAATCCACCGGGGAGCTGTTTTTT; CDR3aa: CASSYSLGESTGELFF; j_gene: TRBJ2-2; abundance: -; v_gene: TRBV6-5; d_gene: -
CDR3nt: TGCGCCAGCAGCCAAGAAAGGGCCCGAAGGGGAATTTATGGCTACACCTTC; CDR3aa: CASSQERARRGIYGYTF; j_gene: TRBJ1-2; abundance: -; v_gene: TRBV4-1; d_gene: -
CDR3nt: -; CDR3aa: CASSVGGGASKLF; j_gene: TRBJ2-1; abundance: -; v_gene: TRBV9; d_gene: -
CDR3nt: TGTGCCAGTAGTCGCACAGGGGTGAACACTGAAGCTTTCTTT; CDR3aa: CASSRTGVNTEAFF; j_gene: TRBJ1-1; abundance: many; v_gene: TRBV19; d_gene: TRBD1
CDR3nt: TGCGCCAGCAGCCAAGAAGGGCGAGGGAGCACTGAAGCTTTCTTT; CDR3aa: CASSQEGRGSTEAFF; j_gene: TRBJ1-1; abundance: few; v_gene: TRBV4-3; d_gene: -
CDR3nt: TGCGCCAGCAGCCTTACTAGCGGGGGGATCGATGAGCAGTTCTTC; CDR3aa: CASSLTSGGIDEQFF; j_gene: TRBJ2-1; abundance: -; v_gene: TRBV4-1; d_gene: TRBD2
CDR3nt: TGCGCCAGCAGCTTGGGACTGACAGGGACGAACACTGAAGCTTTCTTT; CDR3aa: CASSLGLTGTNTEAFF; j_gene: TRBJ1-1; abundance: -; v_gene: TRBV5-1; d_gene: TRBD1
CDR3nt: TGCAGTGCAACGGGACAGAGCTCCTACGAGCAGTACTTC; CDR3aa: CSATGQSSYEQYF; j_gene: TRBJ2-7; abundance: -; v_gene: TRBV20-1; d_gene: TRBD1
CDR3nt: TGTGCCAGCAGTTTAGGACTAGCGGGAGGGCCCCCCTACGAGCAGTACTTC; CDR3aa: CASSLGLAGGPPYEQYF; j_gene: TRBJ2-7; abundance: -; v_gene: TRBV12-3/TRBV12-4; d_gene: TRBD2
CDR3nt: TGTGCCATCAGTGATAGAACTAGCGGGATACAGACCCAGTACTTC; CDR3aa: CAISDRTSGIQTQYF; j_gene: TRBJ2-5; abundance: -; v_gene: TRBV10-3; d_gene: TRBD2
CDR3nt: TGTGCCAGCAGTTACTCGCGGGAGCGCTCCTACAATGAGCAGTTCTTC; CDR3aa: CASSYSRERSYNEQFF; j_gene: TRBJ2-1; abundance: -; v_gene: TRBV6-2/TRBV6-3; d_gene: TRBD2
CDR3nt: TGTGCCACCAGTGACCGACAGGACACAGATACGCAGTATTTT; CDR3aa: CATSDRQDTDTQYF; j_gene: TRBJ2-3; abundance: many; v_gene: TRBV24-1; d_gene: -
CDR3nt: TGTGCCAGCAGCGACAGTTTTAAGCTCCATGAGCAGTTCTTC; CDR3aa: CASSDSFKLHEQFF; j_gene: TRBJ2-1; abundance: few; v_gene: TRBV7-9; d_gene: -
CDR3nt: TGCAGCGTTGAAGATGAGGGCACTAGTTATGGCTACACCTTC; CDR3aa: CSVEDEGTSYGYTF; j_gene: TRBJ1-2; abundance: few; v_gene: TRBV29-1; d_gene: -
CDR3nt: TGCGCCAGTAGTGAGATGAGGGCCGAGGATACGCAGTATTTT; CDR3aa: CASSEMRAEDTQYF; j_gene: TRBJ2-3; abundance: few; v_gene: TRBV10-2; d_gene: -
CDR3nt: TGTGCCAGCAGTGAGGGGCTAGCGTCCTACAATGAGGAGTTCTTC; CDR3aa: CASSEGLASYNEEFF; j_gene: TRBJ2-1; abundance: -; v_gene: TRBV25-1; d_gene: -
CDR3nt: TGTGCCAGCAGTTACTCGATGGGACAGGGGAGGGTGCAGTATTTT; CDR3aa: CASSYSMGQGRVQYF; j_gene: TRBJ2-3; abundance: -; v_gene: TRBV6-5; d_gene: TRBD1
CDR3nt: TGTGCCAGCAGCGGGATAGGGGACAATGAGCAGTTCTTC; CDR3aa: CASSGIGDNEQFF; j_gene: TRBJ2-1; abundance: few; v_gene: TRBV9; d_gene: -